The T cell receptor beta chain described here comes from a study of T cells in localized non-small cell lung cancer. Here immunoSEQ multiplex PCR was the method, and the copy in TCRdb shows in-frame clones only, minus some. The data show some 37,000 clones, roughly 88% seen once. Broader study findings: When the top 100 tumor clones were examined, a median around 61 of them also appeared in the adjacent lung, which was paired and uninvolved. Prolonged overall survival went with higher T cell density in the blood. Without multi-region sequencing, intratumor heterogeneity could not be excluded. Adjacent uninvolved lung tissue had the highest T cell clonality, exceeding tumor.

Looked up from germline, CDR1 is DFQATT and CDR2 is SNEGSKA (reference sequence). The CDR3 is 11 amino acids. V was shortened by 5 bases and J by 5 bases, with 7 bases between the two germline ends. Concerning this clone itself: The antigen is undetermined.

The receptor comes from a woman aged 40 to 75 with stage I lung adenocarcinoma. This rearrangement joins TRBV20-1 to TRBJ2-1, with D unresolved. This sample comprised peripheral blood, obtained before any cancer treatment. The CDR3 DNA follows: TGCAGTGCTGCGGAAAACAATGAGCAGTTCTTC. Translating gives CSAAENNEQFF.